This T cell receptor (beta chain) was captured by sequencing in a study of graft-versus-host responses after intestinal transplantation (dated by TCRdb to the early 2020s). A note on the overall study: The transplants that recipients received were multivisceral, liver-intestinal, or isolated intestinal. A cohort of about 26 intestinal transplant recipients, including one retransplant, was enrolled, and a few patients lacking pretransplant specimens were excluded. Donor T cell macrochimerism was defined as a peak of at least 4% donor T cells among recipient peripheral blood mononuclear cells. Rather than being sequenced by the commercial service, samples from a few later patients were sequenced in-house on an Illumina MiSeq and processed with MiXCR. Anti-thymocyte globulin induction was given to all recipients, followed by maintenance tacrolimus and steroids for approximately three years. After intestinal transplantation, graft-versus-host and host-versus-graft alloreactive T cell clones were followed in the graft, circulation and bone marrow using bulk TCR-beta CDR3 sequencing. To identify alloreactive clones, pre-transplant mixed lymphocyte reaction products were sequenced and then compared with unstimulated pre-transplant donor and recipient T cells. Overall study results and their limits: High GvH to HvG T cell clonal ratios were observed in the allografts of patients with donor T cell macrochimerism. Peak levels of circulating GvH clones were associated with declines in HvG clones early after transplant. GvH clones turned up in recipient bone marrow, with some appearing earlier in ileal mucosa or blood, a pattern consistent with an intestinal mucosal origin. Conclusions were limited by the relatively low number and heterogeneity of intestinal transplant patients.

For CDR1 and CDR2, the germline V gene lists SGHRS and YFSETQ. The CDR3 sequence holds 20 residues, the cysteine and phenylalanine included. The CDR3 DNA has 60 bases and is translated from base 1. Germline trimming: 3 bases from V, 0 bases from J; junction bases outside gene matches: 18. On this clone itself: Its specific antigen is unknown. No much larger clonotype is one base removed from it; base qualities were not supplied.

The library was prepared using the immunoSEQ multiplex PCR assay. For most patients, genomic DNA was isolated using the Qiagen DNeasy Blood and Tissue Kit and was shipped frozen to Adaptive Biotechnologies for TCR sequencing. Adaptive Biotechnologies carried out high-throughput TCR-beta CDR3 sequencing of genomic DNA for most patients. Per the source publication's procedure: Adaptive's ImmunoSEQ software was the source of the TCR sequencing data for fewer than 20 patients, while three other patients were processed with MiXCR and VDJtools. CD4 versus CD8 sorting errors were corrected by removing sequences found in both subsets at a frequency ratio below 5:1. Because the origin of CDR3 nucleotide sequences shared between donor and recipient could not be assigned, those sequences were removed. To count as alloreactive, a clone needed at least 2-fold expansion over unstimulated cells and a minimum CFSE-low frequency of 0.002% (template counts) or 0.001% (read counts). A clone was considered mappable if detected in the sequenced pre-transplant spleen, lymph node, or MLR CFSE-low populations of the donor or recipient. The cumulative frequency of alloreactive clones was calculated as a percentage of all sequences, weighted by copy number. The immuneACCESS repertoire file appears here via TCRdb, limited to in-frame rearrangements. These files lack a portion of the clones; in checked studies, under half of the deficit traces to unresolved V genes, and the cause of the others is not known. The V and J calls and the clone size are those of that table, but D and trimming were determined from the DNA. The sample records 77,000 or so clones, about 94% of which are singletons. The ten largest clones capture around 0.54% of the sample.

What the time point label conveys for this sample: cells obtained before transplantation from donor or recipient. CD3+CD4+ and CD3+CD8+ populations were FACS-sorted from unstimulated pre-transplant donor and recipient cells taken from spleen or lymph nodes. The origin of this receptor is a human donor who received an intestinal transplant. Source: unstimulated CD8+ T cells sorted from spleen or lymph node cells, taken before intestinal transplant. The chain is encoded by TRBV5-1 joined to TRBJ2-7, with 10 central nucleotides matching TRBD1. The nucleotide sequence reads TGCGCCAGCAGCTCTCCCCTGCTCGGGACAGGGGCGCCGAGCTCCTACGAGCAGTACTTC. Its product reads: CASSSPLLGTGAPSSYEQYF.